Sequencing of this T cell receptor (beta chain) was carried out in a study of identical twins (TCRdb year 2016). Concerning the study at large: TCR alpha and beta repertoires from monozygotic twins, unrelated adults of various ages and cord blood were deep-sequenced to test whether fetal clonotypes persist. Replicate twin experiments were performed at different times using different library preparation protocols to rule out contamination. Broader findings and caveats from the paper: Fewer insertions were carried by abundant cord blood beta clonotypes, a similar but weaker trend appeared in young adult naive repertoires, and no such trend appeared in memory repertoires. Out-of-frame TCR alpha sharing in monozygotic twins was systematically underestimated by recombination models, whereas sharing between unrelated individuals was in agreement with the recombination models. Because the same donors could not be followed over many years, conclusions were based on cross-sectional statistical analysis. Zero-insertion analyses could be partly confounded by invariant T cells such as MAIT and iNKT, though diverse VJ usage argued against such confounding for most clonotypes. A weaker excess of twin sharing was found in beta out-of-frame sequences because the signal-to-noise ratio was lowered by fewer shared sequences. Compared with coincidental sharing between unrelated individuals, an excess of low generation-probability sequences was observed among out-of-frame TCR alpha sequences shared between twins.

Every donor in the study was a healthy Caucasian. The twin cohort comprised three pairs of female monozygotic twins, all aged about 18 to 30 years. Positive isolation kits from Invitrogen were used to isolate the CD4+ and CD8+ T cell populations. Libraries were built with 5' RACE. The sequencing machine was an Illumina HiSeq 2000. Template switching added a universal primer binding site, and the final cDNA carried a unique molecular identifier that allowed TCR cDNA molecules to be counted accurately. First-strand cDNA for TCR alpha and beta chains was synthesized from specific primers in the conserved constant-segment region. To control for contamination, every cDNA library carried two barcodes: a SMART-Mk sample barcode plus Illumina barcodes. Two successive PCR steps introduced TruSeq adapter sequences along with Illumina sample barcodes. Sequencing of the TCR alpha and beta cDNA libraries was done on the Illumina HiSeq platform using custom primers. As for how the authors treated the data: MiGEC was used to process raw reads and extract unique molecular identifiers, and MiXCR was used to find CDR3 positions. Recombination models were inferred per individual with the repgenHMM and IGoR tools using an EM algorithm. Shared clonotype analysis was performed with the tcR package in R, normalizing sharing by the product of cloneset sizes. Out-of-frame nonproductive sequences were analyzed to study raw recombination free of thymic and clonal selection effects. Using fastp at Q25 and MiXCR, TCRdb reprocessed the public reads and kept productive beta chains. One record per CDR3 amino acid sequence lists the most common genes and DNA. TCRdb's processing, not the authors', yielded these V and J calls. In this sample the table shows 500,000 to 600,000 distinct CDR3 sequences, roughly a fifth of which occur a single time. The ten largest clones represent roughly 0.91% of the sample.

Sequences DFQATT (CDR1) and SNEGSKA (CDR2) are obtained from the germline V gene (reference sequence). The CDR3 covers 10 residues, taking in both the cysteine and the phenylalanine. The read is trimmed to its CDR3 DNA, 30 bases read in frame from base 1. The junction shows trimming of 6 bases on V and 8 bases on J, plus 10 bases between the germline ends. This clonotype has at least ten counts. Which antigen it targets is not known. Qualities for individual bases were not recorded, and no much larger clone is one base off. These same records also appear under a second study, on T cells expressing NK-cell markers. Taken from the second paper: Three sorted T-cell subsets (CD3+CD56+NKG2C+, CD3+CD56+NKG2C- and CD3+CD56-NKG2C+) from several donors had their TCR beta-chain repertoires profiled. Among the eight sequenced donors, seven were HCMV-seropositive and one was HCMV-seronegative. In several experiments an anti-gammadeltaTCR antibody was added to restrict sorting to alphabetaTCR-expressing T cells. For 6 or 7 donors, the dominant CD3+CD56+NKG2C+ clonotypes were among the top 10 CD8+ clonotypes and accounted for about 1.0-7.0% of CD8+ T cells. Those dominant clonotypes were again the most abundant among CD3+CD56-NKG2C+ cells in a few donors, at roughly 28.3-65%. It remained unclear whether the expanded NKG2C-expressing T cell clones were specific for HCMV antigens. The study sequenced eight donors, all healthy volunteers chosen at random: three men and five women. To determine HCMV serostatus, a commercial ELISA kit was used to detect HCMV-specific IgG in serum. MIGEC was used to demultiplex reads and group reads by UMI, and MiTCR was used to assemble and quantify clonotypes. To exclude erroneous sequences, only TCR cDNA sequences supported by at least two reads were retained. The tcR package was used for downstream repertoire analysis, with clonotypes matched between fractions based on CDR3 nucleotide sequence plus V segment. Antigen specificity was annotated against VDJdb with VDJmatch, allowing one amino acid substitution in CDR3.

Sequenced input: CD4+ T cells sorted from blood. Recombination connected TRBV20-1 to TRBJ1-1, with the D gene not confidently named. This receptor was obtained from a woman between 18 and 30 years old in good health. The CDR3 region reads CSAVRAEAFF. The nucleotide sequence is TGCAGTGCCGTGAGGGCCGAAGCTTTCTTT.